This TCR beta chain was profiled in a study of control samples from healthy donors and cancer patients. As regards this clone: Additional DNA sequences in this sample encode the identical CDR3.

Clones were sequenced by immunoSEQ multiplex PCR, and TCRdb holds only the in-frame ones, with some missing. Of 150,000 to 200,000 clones in the sample, 75% to 95% were seen once. This clonotype originated in a woman under 40 in good health. Sample: blood.

Written as DNA, the CDR3 is TGTGCCAGCAGCTCGACAGGGAACTATGGCTACACCTTC. It is translated as CASSSTGNYGYTF. The chain couples TRBV6-4 to TRBJ1-2; 7 positions agree with TRBD1. Unmatched junction bases numbered 3, after V lost 6 bases and J lost 2 bases. CDR3 size: 13 residues. Germline V gene lookup returns CDR1 MRHNA and CDR2 SNTAGT.